The subject of this entry is one T cell receptor (beta chain). This same CDR3 is encoded by further DNA sequences in the sample. The CDR3 consists of 15 residues. Trimming pared 2 bases from V and 0 bases from J, leaving 8 bases between. The germline V gene has CDR1 SGHRS and CDR2 YFSETQ. The data were taken from a study of T cell responses to AZD1222 COVID-19 vaccine. Method: immunoSEQ multiplex PCR; TCRdb's copy keeps in-frame clones and lacks some. The sample has over 110,000 clones; roughly nine tenths are singletons. The source was peripheral blood, collected 28 days after the second AZD1222 dose. This TCR derives from an adult who received the AZD1222 COVID-19 vaccine. The chain couples TRBV5-1 to TRBJ1-4; no clear D. The CDR3 loop reads CASSFGQPTNEKLFF. The DNA for the CDR3 is TGCGCCAGCAGCTTTGGGCAGCCAACTAATGAAAAACTGTTTTTT.